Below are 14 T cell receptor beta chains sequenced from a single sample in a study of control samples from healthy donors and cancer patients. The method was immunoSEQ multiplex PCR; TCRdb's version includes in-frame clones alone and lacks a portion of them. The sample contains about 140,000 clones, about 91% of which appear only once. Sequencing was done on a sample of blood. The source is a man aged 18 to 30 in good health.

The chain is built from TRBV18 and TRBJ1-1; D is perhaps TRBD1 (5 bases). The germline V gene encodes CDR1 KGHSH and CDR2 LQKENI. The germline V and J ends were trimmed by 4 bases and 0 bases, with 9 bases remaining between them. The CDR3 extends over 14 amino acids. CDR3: CASSQGPLNTEAFF. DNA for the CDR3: TGTGCCAGCTCACAGGGACCCCTGAACACTGAAGCTTTCTTT.

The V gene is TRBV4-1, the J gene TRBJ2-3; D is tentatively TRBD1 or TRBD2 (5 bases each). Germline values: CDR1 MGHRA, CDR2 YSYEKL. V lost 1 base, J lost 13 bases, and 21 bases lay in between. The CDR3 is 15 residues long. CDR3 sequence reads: CASSQVAEVSRGEYF. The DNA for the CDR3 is TGCGCCAGCAGCCAAGTCGCCGAGGTATCCCGAGGGGAGTATTTT.

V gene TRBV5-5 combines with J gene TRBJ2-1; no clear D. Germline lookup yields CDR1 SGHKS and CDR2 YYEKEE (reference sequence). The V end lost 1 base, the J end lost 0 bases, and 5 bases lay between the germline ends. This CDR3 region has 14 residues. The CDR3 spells CASSLQDSYNEQFF. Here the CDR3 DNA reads TGTGCCAGCAGCTTGCAGGACTCCTACAATGAGCAGTTCTTC.

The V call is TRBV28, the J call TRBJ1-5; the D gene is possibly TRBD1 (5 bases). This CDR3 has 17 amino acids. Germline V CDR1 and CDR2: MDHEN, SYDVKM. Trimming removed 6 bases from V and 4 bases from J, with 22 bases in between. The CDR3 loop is CASRPSLRQEGNQPQHF. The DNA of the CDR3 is TGTGCCAGCAGGCCAAGTCTGCGACAAGAGGGGAATCAGCCCCAGCATTTT.

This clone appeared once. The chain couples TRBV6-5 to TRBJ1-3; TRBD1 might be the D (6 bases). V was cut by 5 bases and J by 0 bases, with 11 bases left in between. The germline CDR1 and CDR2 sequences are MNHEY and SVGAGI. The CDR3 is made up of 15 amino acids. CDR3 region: CASSRQESSGNTIYF. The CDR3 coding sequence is TGTGCCAGCAGTCGACAGGAGAGCTCTGGAAACACCATATATTTT.

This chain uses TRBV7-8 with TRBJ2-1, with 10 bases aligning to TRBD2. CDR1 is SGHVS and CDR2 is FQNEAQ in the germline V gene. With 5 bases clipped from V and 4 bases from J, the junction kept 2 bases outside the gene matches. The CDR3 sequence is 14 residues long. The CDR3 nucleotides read TGTGCCAGCAGCCTACTAGCGGGGTACAATGAGCAGTTCTTC. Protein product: CASSLLAGYNEQFF.

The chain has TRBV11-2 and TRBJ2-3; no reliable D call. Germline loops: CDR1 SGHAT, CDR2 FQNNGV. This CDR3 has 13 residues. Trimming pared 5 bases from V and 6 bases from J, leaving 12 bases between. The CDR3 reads CASSLIQLDTQYF. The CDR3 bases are TGTGCCAGCAGCCTTATACAACTCGATACGCAGTATTTT.

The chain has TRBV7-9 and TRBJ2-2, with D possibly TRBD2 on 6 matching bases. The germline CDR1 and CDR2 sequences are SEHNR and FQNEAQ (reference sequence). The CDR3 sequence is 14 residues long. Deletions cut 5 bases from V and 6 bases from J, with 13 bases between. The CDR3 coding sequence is TGTGCCAGCAGCCCGGGGGAGAATGCCGGGGAGCTGTTTTTT. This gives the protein CASSPGENAGELFF.

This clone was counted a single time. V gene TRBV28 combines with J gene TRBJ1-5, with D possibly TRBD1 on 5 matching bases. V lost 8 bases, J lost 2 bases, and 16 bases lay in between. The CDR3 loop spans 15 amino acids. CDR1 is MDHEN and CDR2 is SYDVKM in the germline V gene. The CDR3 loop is CASGNPGRGNQPQHF. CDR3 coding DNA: TGTGCCAGCGGTAACCCAGGGCGGGGCAATCAGCCCCAGCATTTT.

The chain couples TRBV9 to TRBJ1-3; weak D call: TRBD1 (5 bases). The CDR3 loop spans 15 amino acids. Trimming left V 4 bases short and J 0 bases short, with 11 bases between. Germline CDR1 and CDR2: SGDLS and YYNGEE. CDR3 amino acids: CASSYGTGSGNTIYF. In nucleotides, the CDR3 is TGTGCCAGCAGCTATGGGACCGGCTCTGGAAACACCATATATTTT.

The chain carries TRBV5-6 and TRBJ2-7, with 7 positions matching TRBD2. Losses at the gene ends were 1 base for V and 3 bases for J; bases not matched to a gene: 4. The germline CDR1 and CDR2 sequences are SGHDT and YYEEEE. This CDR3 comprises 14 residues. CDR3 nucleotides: TGTGCCAGCAGCTTGAGCGGGGACTACTACGAGCAGTACTTC. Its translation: CASSLSGDYYEQYF.

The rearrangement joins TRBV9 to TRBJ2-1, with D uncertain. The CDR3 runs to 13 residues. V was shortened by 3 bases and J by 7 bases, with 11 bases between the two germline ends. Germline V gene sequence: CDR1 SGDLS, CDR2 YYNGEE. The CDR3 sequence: CASSAQIANEQFF. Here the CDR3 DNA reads TGTGCCAGCAGCGCCCAGATCGCTAATGAGCAGTTCTTC.

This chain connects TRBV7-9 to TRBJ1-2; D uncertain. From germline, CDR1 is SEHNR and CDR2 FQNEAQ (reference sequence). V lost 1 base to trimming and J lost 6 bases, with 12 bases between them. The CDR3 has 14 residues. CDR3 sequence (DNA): TGTGCCAGCAGCTTAGAGCGGTCCCTTGATGGCTACACCTTC. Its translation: CASSLERSLDGYTF.

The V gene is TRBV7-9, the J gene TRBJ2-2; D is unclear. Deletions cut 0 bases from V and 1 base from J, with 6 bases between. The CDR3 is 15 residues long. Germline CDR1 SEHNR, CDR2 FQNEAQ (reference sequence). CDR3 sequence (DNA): TGTGCCAGCAGCTTAGCGCAGGAGAACACCGGGGAGCTGTTTTTT. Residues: CASSLAQENTGELFF.